This T cell receptor (beta chain) appears in the sequencing data of a study of T cell repertoires in cytomegalovirus infection. Study-level information: Matching HLA type, along with CMV infection, was indicated by public TCR beta signatures.

Trimming cost V 5 bases and J 4 bases; bases outside gene matches: 11. Per germline, CDR1 SGHVS and CDR2 FNYEAQ. The CDR3 extends over 16 amino acids. Study-wide findings and caveats: The study identified carriers of CMV plus the relevant HLA from cumulative public TCR beta family frequency. CMV-specific TCR beta clonotypes restricted by HLA-C were the ones dominating the ex vivo response.

TCRdb passed the reads through MiXCR, listing each CDR3 protein once. This table has 300,000 to 400,000 distinct CDR3 sequences, 15% to 20% appearing once. This clonotype was observed at least ten times. Its matching antigen is unknown. The source is a human donor in good health (CMV status not recorded). Some clones in this sample may be carry-over from other donors' samples. Sequenced sample: PBMCs. The chain combines TRBV7-6 with TRBJ2-3; 8 nucleotides line up with TRBD2. The CDR3, as DNA: TGTGCCAGCAGCCCACGGGGGACTAGAGTGGCAGATACGCAGTATTTT. Translating gives CASSPRGTRVADTQYF.